Listed below are T cell receptor beta chains from one sample, sequenced in a study of radiotherapy plus CTLA-4 blockade in lung cancer. Generated by immunoSEQ multiplex PCR, the TCRdb table keeps only in-frame clones and is missing some. The table shows about 64,000 clones, with 70% to 80% occurring only once. The source material was peripheral blood, sampled from a patient treated with radiotherapy plus ipilimumab. All receptors come from a human donor with non-small cell lung cancer whose response to radiotherapy plus ipilimumab could not be evaluated. Both conserved end residues are trimmed from each CDR3. Some rows have no size entry. The others give once, few or many, or a class for an expanded clone.

clone_size: few; v_call: TRBV18; j_call: TRBJ1-1; cdr3_aa: ASFRSGVDTEAF
clone_size: NA; v_call: TRBV19; j_call: TRBJ1-1; cdr3_aa: ASSTRGPGQIYTEAF
clone_size: NA; v_call: TRBV2; j_call: TRBJ2-7; cdr3_aa: ASSQDRGGNEQY
clone_size: medium-sized; v_call: TRBV12-5; j_call: TRBJ2-7; cdr3_aa: ASGLVRGSEQY
clone_size: few; v_call: TRBV28; j_call: TRBJ2-5; cdr3_aa: ASSPALAGVQETQY
clone_size: few; v_call: TRBV18; j_call: TRBJ1-2; cdr3_aa: ASSPGTDGYT
clone_size: NA; v_call: TRBV5-6; j_call: TRBJ1-2; cdr3_aa: ASSFYRILGGGYT
clone_size: NA; v_call: TRBV27; j_call: TRBJ1-2; cdr3_aa: ASSERHLQRGYT
clone_size: NA; v_call: TRBV27; j_call: TRBJ1-2; cdr3_aa: ASSSRGGRGYGYT
clone_size: NA; v_call: TRBV27; j_call: TRBJ1-5; cdr3_aa: ASSLGGANQPQH
clone_size: NA; v_call: TRBV19; j_call: TRBJ2-7; cdr3_aa: ASSIGLGLASGSYEQY
clone_size: NA; v_call: TRBV11-1; j_call: TRBJ2-3; cdr3_aa: ASSSLAGGPRDTQY
clone_size: NA; v_call: TRBV11-2; j_call: NA; cdr3_aa: ASSLLVWYEQY
clone_size: NA; v_call: TRBV7-6; j_call: TRBJ2-2; cdr3_aa: ASSLANRVGTGELF
clone_size: few; v_call: TRBV9; j_call: TRBJ2-1; cdr3_aa: ASSPSQWGGGHEQF
clone_size: once; v_call: TRBV27; j_call: TRBJ1-2; cdr3_aa: ASSGQGAPGYT
clone_size: once; v_call: TRBV18; j_call: TRBJ1-6; cdr3_aa: ASSPQSTSGGNSPLH
clone_size: NA; v_call: TRBV28; j_call: TRBJ1-1; cdr3_aa: ASTTVWRAKDTEAF
clone_size: once; v_call: TRBV7-2; j_call: TRBJ1-2; cdr3_aa: ASSTQGATNYGYT
clone_size: NA; v_call: TRBV27; j_call: TRBJ1-6; cdr3_aa: ASSFVQGSRNSPLH
clone_size: once; v_call: TRBV29-1; j_call: TRBJ1-1; cdr3_aa: SGEVFGNTEAF
clone_size: NA; v_call: TRBV19; j_call: TRBJ2-5; cdr3_aa: ASSIGVAGGGETQY
clone_size: once; v_call: TRBV30; j_call: TRBJ2-1; cdr3_aa: AWSVFTQEYNNEQF
clone_size: NA; v_call: TRBV5-1; j_call: TRBJ1-1; cdr3_aa: ASSLLGETEAF
clone_size: NA; v_call: TRBV30; j_call: TRBJ2-5; cdr3_aa: AWNRQRGPQETQY
clone_size: NA; v_call: TRBV21-1; j_call: TRBJ2-2; cdr3_aa: ASSETNCTGELF
clone_size: few; v_call: TRBV4-3; j_call: TRBJ2-3; cdr3_aa: ASSQDLGQGTDTQY
clone_size: NA; v_call: TRBV4-1; j_call: TRBJ2-7; cdr3_aa: ASSLADRGTYEQY
clone_size: NA; v_call: TRBV6-5; j_call: TRBJ1-1; cdr3_aa: ASSYSRGGTEAF
clone_size: NA; v_call: TRBV19; j_call: TRBJ2-3; cdr3_aa: ASSNEGGWATDTQY
clone_size: NA; v_call: TRBV30; j_call: TRBJ2-7; cdr3_aa: AWSASRNSGSLGRY
clone_size: NA; v_call: TRBV15; j_call: TRBJ2-3; cdr3_aa: ATSRDLRGLGQGTDTQY
clone_size: NA; v_call: TRBV2; j_call: TRBJ2-1; cdr3_aa: ASSAEGRYNEQF
clone_size: NA; v_call: TRBV29-1; j_call: TRBJ2-3; cdr3_aa: SVDGQGVADTQY
clone_size: NA; v_call: TRBV6-5; j_call: TRBJ2-3; cdr3_aa: ASSYGGGRADTQY
clone_size: NA; v_call: TRBV6-4; j_call: TRBJ2-3; cdr3_aa: ASSELAGEGDTQY